These 5 T cell receptor beta chains originate from one sample sequenced in a study of T cell responses to AZD1222 COVID-19 vaccine. Method: immunoSEQ multiplex PCR; TCRdb's copy keeps in-frame clones and lacks some. Seen here are fewer than 110,000 clones, about 86% observed once, and the top ten hold approximately 1.3%. The material sequenced was peripheral blood, taken on day 0 of AZD1222 vaccination. All receptors come from an adult in good health.

The chain combines TRBV10-3 with TRBJ1-1; D is perhaps TRBD1 (5 bases). The CDR3 has 12 amino acids. V was shortened by 9 bases and J by 6 bases, with 14 bases between the two germline ends. CDR1 ENHRY and CDR2 SYGVKD come from the germline V gene. In DNA, the CDR3 is TGTGCCATGGGGGGAGGGGTGGCTGAAGCTTTCTTT. Translation gives CAMGGGVAEAFF.

The chain employs TRBV6-5 and TRBJ2-2; 8 bases match TRBD2. In germline, CDR1 is MNHEY, CDR2 SVGAGI. The CDR3 runs 16 residues. V gave up 4 bases and J gave up 6 bases; unmatched junction bases: 10. The CDR3 nucleotides read TGTGCCAGCAGTTCCCGGGGGGGCGCGGCCTCCGGGGAGCTGTTTTTT. Its translation: CASSSRGGAASGELFF.

The V and J genes are TRBV7-3 and TRBJ1-2; possible D gene TRBD1, 5 bases. The germline gives CDR1 SGHTA, CDR2 FQGTGA. The CDR3 totals 13 residues. V was shortened by 5 bases and J by 8 bases, with 15 bases between the two germline ends. As DNA, the CDR3 is TGTGCCAGCAGCCCGACAGTCCAGGGCGGCTACACCTTC. Encoded protein: CASSPTVQGGYTF.

The CDR3: CASSLGGFEAFF. CDR3 sequence (DNA): TGTGCCAGCAGTCTAGGAGGGTTTGAAGCTTTCTTT. V usage is TRBV7-2 and J usage is TRBJ1-1; D unresolved. Trimming pared 6 bases from V and 7 bases from J, leaving 12 bases between. Germline-derived CDR1 and CDR2 are SGHTA and FQGNSA. The CDR3 length is 12 residues.

This clone appeared a few times. DNA for the CDR3: TGCGCCAGCAGCTTACGCGGACAGACCCAAGAGACCCAGTACTTC. This gives the protein CASSLRGQTQETQYF. The chain combines TRBV5-1 with TRBJ2-5, with D possibly being TRBD1 (6 bases). V was shortened by 2 bases and J by 1 base, with 12 bases between the two germline ends. CDR1 and CDR2 (germline): SGHRS, YFSETQ. There are 15 residues in the CDR3.